This entry lists 2 T cell receptor beta chains sequenced from one sample in a study of T cells after yellow fever vaccination. One entry per CDR3 protein results from TCRdb running MiXCR on the 5' RACE reads. The sample records a few hundred thousand distinct CDR3 sequences, about 6.9% being singletons. The specimen comprised PBMCs, sampled about 49 days after the first yellow fever vaccination. The receptors originated from a young man who received the YFV17D yellow fever vaccine.

This clonotype occurred many times. This CDR3 reads CASSLATVNEQFF. The CDR3, as DNA: TGCGCCAGCAGCTTGGCCACGGTCAATGAGCAGTTCTTC. J is TRBJ2-1 and V is TRBV5-1; D is unresolved. V was pared by 0 bases and J by 6 bases, with 7 bases between. Per the germline V gene, CDR1 is SGHRS and CDR2 is YFSETQ. This CDR3 region has 13 residues.

This clonotype was seen ten or more times. The J gene is TRBJ2-3, the V gene TRBV7-6; a possible D gene is TRBD2 (6 bases). The CDR3 is 14 residues long. V shed 5 bases and J shed 2 bases, with 11 bases lying between them. Looked up from germline, CDR1 is SGHVS and CDR2 is FNYEAQ. Here the CDR3 reads CASSPGLATDTQYF. CDR3 DNA sequence: TGTGCCAGCAGCCCGGGACTGGCCACAGATACGCAGTATTTT.